This T cell receptor beta chain was found in a study of cytomegalovirus exposure and HLA in healthy donors. Assay used: immunoSEQ multiplex PCR; TCRdb lists only in-frame clones, some missing. The sample includes 65,000 or so clones, roughly 94% of them seen just once. The CDR3 extends over 15 amino acids. Germline V lookup: CDR1 MGHRA, CDR2 YSYEKL. With V trimmed by 8 bases and J by 0 bases, 9 bases remained unmatched. The chain combines TRBV4-1 with TRBJ2-7, with TRBD1 matching 8 bases. Sequencing input: PBMCs. The source of this sequence is a man younger than 30 in good health and CMV-seropositive. This CDR3 reads CASRIRGTGSYEQYF. As DNA, the CDR3 is TGCGCCAGCCGAATAAGAGGGACAGGCTCCTACGAGCAGTACTTC.